The source of this T cell receptor (beta chain) is a study of T cell responses to AZD1222 COVID-19 vaccine. Some second doses came at about 4 weeks and others at about 12 weeks; these were pooled. A remark on this clone: What it binds is not known.

The protocol was immunoSEQ multiplex PCR, while the TCRdb copy is restricted to in-frame clones and leaves out a portion. The data hold around 150,000 clones, with 80% to 95% observed a single time. Study results and caveats: Unmutated variant regions reportedly attract nearly half of all spike-specific TCRs.

The sequence came from an adult who received the AZD1222 COVID-19 vaccine. The sequencing here drew on peripheral blood, taken 28 days after the second AZD1222 dose.

The CDR3 DNA sequence: TGTGCCAGCAGCTTGGCTGGGGCGGAGGAGACCCAGTACTTC. Translating it yields CASSLAGAEETQYF. This chain uses TRBV5-5 with TRBJ2-5; D perhaps matches TRBD1 (5 bases). Trimming stripped 0 bases from V and 5 bases from J, with 11 bases between. The CDR3 runs to 14 residues. Germline values: CDR1 SGHKS, CDR2 YYEKEE (reference sequence).